This T cell receptor beta chain is drawn from a study of T cell changes during pregnancy in multiple sclerosis. Repertoires were generated with immunoSEQ multiplex PCR, while TCRdb's copy carries only in-frame clones and drops some. The sample contains under 80,000 clones, 90% to 95% of which appear only once. This clonotype was sampled from a female donor with multiple sclerosis, enrolled in a pregnancy study. The source was CD4+ T cells from peripheral blood mononuclear cells, collected in the second trimester of pregnancy.

The CDR3: CASTPKDRGPPYEQYF. CDR3 DNA: TGTGCCAGCACCCCCAAGGACAGGGGGCCTCCCTACGAGCAGTACTTC. The chain links TRBV9 to TRBJ2-7, with 11 positions matching TRBD1. Germline CDR1 SGDLS, CDR2 YYNGEE. V shed 6 bases and J 2 bases; nucleotides not matched to a gene: 10. The CDR3 extends over 16 amino acids.